This TCR beta chain was profiled in a study of PD-L1 blockade in urothelial cancer. This clone appeared once. The table came from immunoSEQ multiplex PCR; TCRdb's copy has only in-frame clones and leaves some out. In the table there are around 46,000 clones, around 89% of which are singletons. Described time point: peripheral blood 6 weeks after treatment start. Unmatched junction bases numbered 2, after V lost 5 bases and J lost 6 bases. The CDR3 runs to 14 residues. The germline CDR1 and CDR2 sequences are SGHTA and FQGNSA. This clonotype was obtained from a man in his 60s with urothelial cancer. The starting material was PBMCs, obtained around atezolizumab (anti-PD-L1) treatment. This chain connects TRBV7-2 to TRBJ1-6; 9 positions match TRBD1. The CDR3 spells CASSPTGGNSPLHF. CDR3 nucleotide sequence: TGTGCCAGCAGCCCGACAGGGGGTAATTCACCCCTCCACTTT.